The entry below describes one TCR beta chain. The antigen it binds to is not known. Base qualities are not at hand, and no much larger clone is one base apart. TCRbeta CDR3 regions were amplified from genomic DNA using the immunoSEQ Assay, a bias-controlled multiplex PCR. The original methods were these. Within the assay, amplification of reference gene primers was used to estimate how many nucleated cells each sample contained. Sequence reads were collapsed and filtered to measure the absolute abundance of every unique TCRbeta CDR3 rearrangement. Productive Simpson clonality was computed per sample as the square root of Simpson's diversity index over productive rearrangements. TCRdb obtained this table from immuneACCESS and retained in-frame rearrangements with V and J assigned. These tables miss some clones; where compared with another copy, unresolved V genes account for less than half of the shortfall, and the remainder is unexplained. From that table come the V and J calls and clone size; the DNA was used to work out D and trimming. The sample has roughly 300,000 clones on record, around nine tenths of them singletons. 1.1% of the sample goes to the ten largest clones.

The sample originates from a study of blood T cell repertoires in COVID-19 (dated by TCRdb to 2020 to 2022). Describing the broader study: Samples covering the acute and convalescent phases of COVID-19 were provided by collaborators in the United States, Italy and Spain. Nearly every sample came with metadata listing a de-identified subject ID, COVID-19 status, age in years and sex. Subjects who had been exposed to COVID-19, were actively infected with it, or had recovered from it provided the deeply sampled blood TCRbeta repertoires that made up the dataset. The repertoires were made available in a free public database intended to serve as a resource for research on the immune response to SARS-CoV-2. The prospective study material was composed of cDNA or gDNA derived from T cells, B-cell-depleted T cells, or PBMCs. HLA class I and class II types, where available, came from metadata supplied by the sample provider rather than from assay-based typing. Samples were obtained from the ongoing ImmuneRACE study (first 160 participants) and from about 1,300 subjects provided by 6 global collaborators. What the research found in general, with its limitations: The amount of clinical and demographic metadata varied by source and participant and was provided uncurated.

Enrolling through a virtual design, the prospective study's participants ranged in age from roughly 18 to 95 years and lived across roughly 24 United States geographic areas. In the prospective study, participants were assigned to cohorts based on the clinical history participants reported in a screening survey and a study questionnaire. For ImmuneRACE Cohort 3, a participant was defined as recovered based on two consecutive negative NP/OP PCR tests, clearance by a healthcare professional, or resolution of symptoms. Each participant in the prospective study had whole blood, serum and a nasopharyngeal or oropharyngeal swab collected by mobile phlebotomists. Over a roughly 2-month period, participants in the prospective study had the option of providing additional blood draws and questionnaires. Prospective study blood samples were shipped either frozen or at room temperature before DNA extraction.

Looking up the germline V gene (reference sequence) yields CDR1 DFQATT and CDR2 SNEGSKA. Spanning cysteine to phenylalanine, the CDR3 consists of 15 amino acids. The only DNA kept is the CDR3, 45 bases in frame from the first base. Trimming takes 3 bases off V and 5 bases off J; junction bases not matched to a gene: 12. The chain employs TRBV20-1 and TRBJ2-7, with 8 junctional bases fitting TRBD2. The origin of this receptor is a woman aged 25 to 45 who had recovered from COVID-19. The sequencing input was PBMCs or T cells enriched from blood (not recorded which). The sequence in DNA is TGCAGTGCTAGTAACGCGGGAGGCCCAGGGAACGAGCAGTACTTC. It translates as CSASNAGGPGNEQYF.